The clone carrying this TCR beta chain has at least ten counts. The sample belongs to a study of early T cells in non-severe SARS-CoV-2 infection. TCRdb called the 5' RACE reads again in MiXCR, with one record for every CDR3 protein. The sample records tens of thousands of distinct CDR3 sequences, approximately 9.7% being singletons. CDR1 is LGHDT, CDR2 YNNKEL, per germline (reference sequence). This CDR3 has 18 amino acids. The V and J ends lost 5 bases and 2 bases respectively, with 19 bases between them. The gene calls are TRBV3-1 and TRBJ1-6; possible D gene TRBD1, 6 bases. Sequencing used whole blood. The source is an adult who was a healthcare worker with PCR-confirmed SARS-CoV-2 infection or an uninfected control (not recorded which). CDR3 in amino acids: CASSFGTSSRAYNSPLHF. CDR3 nucleotide sequence: TGTGCCAGCAGCTTCGGGACATCCAGCAGGGCCTATAATTCACCCCTCCACTTT. Combining the CDR3 with reference TRBV3-1 and TRBJ1-6 gives the whole variable domain DTAVSQTPKYLVTQMGNDKSIKCEQNLGHDTMYWYKQDSKKFLKIMFSYNNKELIINETVPNRFSPKSPDKAHLNLHINSLELGDSAVYFCASSFGTSSRAYNSPLHFGNGTRLTVT.